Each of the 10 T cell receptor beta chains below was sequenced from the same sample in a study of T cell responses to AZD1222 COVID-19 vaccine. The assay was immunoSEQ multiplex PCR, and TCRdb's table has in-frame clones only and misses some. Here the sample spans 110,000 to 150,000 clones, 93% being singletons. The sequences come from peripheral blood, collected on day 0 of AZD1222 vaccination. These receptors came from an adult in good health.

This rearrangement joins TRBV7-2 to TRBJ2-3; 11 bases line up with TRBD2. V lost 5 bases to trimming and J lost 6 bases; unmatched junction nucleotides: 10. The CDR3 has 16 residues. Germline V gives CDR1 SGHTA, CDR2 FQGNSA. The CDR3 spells CASSLELAGVGDTQYF. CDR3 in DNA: TGTGCCAGCAGCCTAGAACTAGCGGGAGTGGGGGATACGCAGTATTTT.

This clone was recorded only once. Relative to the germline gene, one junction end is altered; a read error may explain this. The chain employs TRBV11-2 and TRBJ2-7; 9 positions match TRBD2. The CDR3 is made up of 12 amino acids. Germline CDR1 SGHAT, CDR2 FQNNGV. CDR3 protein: CASTLAGERKYF. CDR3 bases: TGTGCCAGCACCTTAGCGGGAGAAAGAAAGTACTTC.

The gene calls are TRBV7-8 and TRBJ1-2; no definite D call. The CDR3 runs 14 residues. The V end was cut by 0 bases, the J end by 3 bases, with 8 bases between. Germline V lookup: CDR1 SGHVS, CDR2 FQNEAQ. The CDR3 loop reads CASSLAPNYYGYTF. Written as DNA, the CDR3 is TGTGCCAGCAGCTTAGCTCCAAACTACTATGGCTACACCTTC.

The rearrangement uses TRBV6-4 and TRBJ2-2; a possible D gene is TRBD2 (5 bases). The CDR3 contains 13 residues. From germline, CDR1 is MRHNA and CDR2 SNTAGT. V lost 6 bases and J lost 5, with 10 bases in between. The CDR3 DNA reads TGTGCCAGCAGAGGTCCGGGAACCGGGGAGCTGTTTTTT. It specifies CASRGPGTGELFF.

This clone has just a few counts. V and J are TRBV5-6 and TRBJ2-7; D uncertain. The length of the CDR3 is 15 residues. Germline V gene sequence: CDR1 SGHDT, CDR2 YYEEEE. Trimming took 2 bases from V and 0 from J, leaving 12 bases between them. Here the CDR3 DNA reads TGTGCCAGCAGCTTTTTGGAGCGCATCTCCTACGAGCAGTACTTC. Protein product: CASSFLERISYEQYF.

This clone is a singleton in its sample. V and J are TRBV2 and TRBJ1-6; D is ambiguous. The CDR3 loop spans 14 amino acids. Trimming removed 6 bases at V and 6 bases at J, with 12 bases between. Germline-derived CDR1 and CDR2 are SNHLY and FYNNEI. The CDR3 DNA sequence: TGTGCCAGCAGAAACGGGATTACTAATTCACCCCTCCACTTT. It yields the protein CASRNGITNSPLHF.

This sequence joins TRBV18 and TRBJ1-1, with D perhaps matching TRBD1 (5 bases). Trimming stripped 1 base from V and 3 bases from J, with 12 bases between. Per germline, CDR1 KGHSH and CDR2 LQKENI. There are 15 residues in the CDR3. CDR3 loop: CASSPRVGVHTEAFF. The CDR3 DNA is TGTGCCAGCTCACCACGCGTAGGGGTCCACACTGAAGCTTTCTTT.

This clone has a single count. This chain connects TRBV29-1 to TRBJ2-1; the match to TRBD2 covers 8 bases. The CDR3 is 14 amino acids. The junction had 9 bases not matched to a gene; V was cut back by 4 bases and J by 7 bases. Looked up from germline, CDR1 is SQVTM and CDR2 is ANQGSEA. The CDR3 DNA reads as TGCAGCGTTGCTCAGACTAGCGAAACTAATGAGCAGTTCTTC. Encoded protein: CSVAQTSETNEQFF.

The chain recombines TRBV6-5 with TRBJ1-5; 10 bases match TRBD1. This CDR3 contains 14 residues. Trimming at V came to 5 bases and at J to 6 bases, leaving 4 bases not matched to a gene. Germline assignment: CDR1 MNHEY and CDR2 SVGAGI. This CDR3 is CASSRDRGGQPQHF. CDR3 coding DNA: TGTGCCAGCAGTAGGGACAGGGGTGGTCAGCCCCAGCATTTT.

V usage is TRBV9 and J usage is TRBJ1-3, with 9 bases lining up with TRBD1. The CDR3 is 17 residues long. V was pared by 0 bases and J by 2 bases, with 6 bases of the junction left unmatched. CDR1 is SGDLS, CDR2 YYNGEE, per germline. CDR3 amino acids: CASSVVAGQGPGNTIYF. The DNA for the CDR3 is TGTGCCAGCAGCGTAGTAGCGGGACAGGGCCCTGGAAACACCATATATTTT. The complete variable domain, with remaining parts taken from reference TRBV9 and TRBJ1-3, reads DSGVTQTPKHLITATGQRVTLRCSPRSGDLSVYWYQQSLDQGLQFLIQYYNGEERAKGNILERFSAQQFPDLHSELNLSSLELGDSALYFCASSVVAGQGPGNTIYFGEGSWLTVV.